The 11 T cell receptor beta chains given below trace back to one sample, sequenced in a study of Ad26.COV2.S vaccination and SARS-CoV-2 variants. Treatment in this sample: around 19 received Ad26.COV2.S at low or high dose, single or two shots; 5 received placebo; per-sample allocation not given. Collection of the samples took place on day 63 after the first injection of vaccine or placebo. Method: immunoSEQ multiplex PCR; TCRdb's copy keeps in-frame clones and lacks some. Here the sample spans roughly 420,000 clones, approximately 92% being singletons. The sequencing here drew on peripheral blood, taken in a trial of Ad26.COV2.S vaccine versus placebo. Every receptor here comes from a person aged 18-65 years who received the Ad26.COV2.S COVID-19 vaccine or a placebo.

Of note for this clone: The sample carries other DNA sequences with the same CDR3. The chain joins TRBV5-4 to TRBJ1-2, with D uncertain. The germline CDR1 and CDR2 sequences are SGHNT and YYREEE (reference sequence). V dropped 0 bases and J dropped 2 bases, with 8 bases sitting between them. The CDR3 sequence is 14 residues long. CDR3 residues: CASSLGTANYGYTF. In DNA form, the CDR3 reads TGTGCCAGCAGCTTGGGGACGGCGAACTATGGCTACACCTTC.

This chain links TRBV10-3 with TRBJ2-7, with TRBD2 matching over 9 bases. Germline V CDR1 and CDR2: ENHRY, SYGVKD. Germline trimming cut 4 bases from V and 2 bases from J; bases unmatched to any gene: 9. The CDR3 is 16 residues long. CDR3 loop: CAISGSLAGVTYEQYF. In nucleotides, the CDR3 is TGTGCCATCAGTGGGTCGTTAGCGGGGGTGACCTACGAGCAGTACTTC.

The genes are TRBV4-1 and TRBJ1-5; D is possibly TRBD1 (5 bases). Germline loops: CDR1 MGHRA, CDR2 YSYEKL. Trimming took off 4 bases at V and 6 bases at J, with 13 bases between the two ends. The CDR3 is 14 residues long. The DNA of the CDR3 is TGCGCCAGCAGCCTACGTGGGGCTAGTCAGCCCCAGCATTTT. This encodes CASSLRGASQPQHF.

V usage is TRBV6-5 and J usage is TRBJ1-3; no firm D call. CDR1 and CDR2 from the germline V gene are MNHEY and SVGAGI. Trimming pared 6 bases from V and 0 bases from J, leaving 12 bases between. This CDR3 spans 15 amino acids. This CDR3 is CASSLRANSGNTIYF. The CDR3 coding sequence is TGTGCCAGCAGCTTACGGGCCAACTCTGGAAACACCATATATTTT.

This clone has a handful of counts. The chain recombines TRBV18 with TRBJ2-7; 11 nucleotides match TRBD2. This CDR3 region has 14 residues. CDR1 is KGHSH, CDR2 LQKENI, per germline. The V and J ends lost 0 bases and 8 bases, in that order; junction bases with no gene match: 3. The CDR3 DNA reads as TGTGCCAGCTCACCACCTAGCGGGGGGGCCCAGCAGTACTTC. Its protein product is CASSPPSGGAQQYF. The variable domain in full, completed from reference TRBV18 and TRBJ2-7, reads NAGVMQNPRHLVRRRGQEARLRCSPMKGHSHVYWYRQLPEEGLKFMVYLQKENIIDESGMPKERFSAEFPKEGPSILRIQQVVRGDSAAYFCASSPPSGGAQQYFGPGTRLTVT.

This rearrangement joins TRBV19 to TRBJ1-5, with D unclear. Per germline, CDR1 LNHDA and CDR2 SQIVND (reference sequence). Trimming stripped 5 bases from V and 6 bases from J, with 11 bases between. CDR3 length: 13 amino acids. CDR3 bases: TGTGCCAGTAGTCGAGAGGTGGTTCAGCCCCAGCATTTT. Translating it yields CASSREVVQPQHF.

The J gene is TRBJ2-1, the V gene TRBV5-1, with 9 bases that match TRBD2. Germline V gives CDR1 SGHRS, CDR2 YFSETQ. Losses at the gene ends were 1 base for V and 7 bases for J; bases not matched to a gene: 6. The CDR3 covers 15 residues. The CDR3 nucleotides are TGCGCCAGCAGCTTGAGGGCGGGAGGGTGGAATGAGCAGTTCTTC. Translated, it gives CASSLRAGGWNEQFF.

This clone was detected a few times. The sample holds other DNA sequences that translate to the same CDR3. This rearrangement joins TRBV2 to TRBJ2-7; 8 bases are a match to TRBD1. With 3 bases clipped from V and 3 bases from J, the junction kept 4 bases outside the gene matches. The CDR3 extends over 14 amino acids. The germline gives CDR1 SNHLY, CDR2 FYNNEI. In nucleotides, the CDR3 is TGTGCCAGCAGTGATCAAGGACAGGGCTACGAGCAGTACTTC. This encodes CASSDQGQGYEQYF.

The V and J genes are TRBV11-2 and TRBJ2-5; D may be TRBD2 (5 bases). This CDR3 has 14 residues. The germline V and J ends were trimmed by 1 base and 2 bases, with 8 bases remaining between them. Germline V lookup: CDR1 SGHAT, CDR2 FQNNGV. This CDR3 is CASSLAGSQETQYF. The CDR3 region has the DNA TGTGCCAGCAGCTTAGCGGGGTCTCAAGAGACCCAGTACTTC. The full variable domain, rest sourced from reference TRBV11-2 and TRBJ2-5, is EAGVAQSPRYKIIEKRQSVAFWCNPISGHATLYWYQQILGQGPKLLIQFQNNGVVDDSQLPKDRFSAERLKGVDSTLKIQPAKLEDSAVYLCASSLAGSQETQYFGPGTRLLVL.

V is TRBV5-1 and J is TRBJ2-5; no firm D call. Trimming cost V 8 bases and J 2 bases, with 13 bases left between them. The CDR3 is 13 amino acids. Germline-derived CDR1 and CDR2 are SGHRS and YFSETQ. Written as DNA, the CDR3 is TGCGCCAGTACACAGCTCCCTCAAGAGACCCAGTACTTC. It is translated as CASTQLPQETQYF.

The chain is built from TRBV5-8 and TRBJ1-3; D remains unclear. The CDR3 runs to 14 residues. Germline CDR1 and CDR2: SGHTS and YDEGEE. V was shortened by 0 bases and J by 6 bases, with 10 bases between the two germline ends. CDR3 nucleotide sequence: TGTGCCAGCAGCTTGGCCACTCTCCCAAACACCATATATTTT. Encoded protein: CASSLATLPNTIYF.